This TCR beta chain stems from a study of blood T cells in healthy people across ages. The study's findings and limits: It was held that diversity estimates obtained from one million T cells represented underestimates.

Remarks on this clonotype: Its cognate antigen is unknown.

It was with a sample-barcoded 5' primer and a J-beta primer mix that a second PCR of roughly 7 to 12 cycles was run. Each cDNA molecule was tagged by a template-switch adaptor with 12 random nucleotides. TCRdb passed the 5' RACE reads through MiXCR, listing each CDR3 protein once. The table records hundreds of thousands of distinct CDR3 sequences, about 21% of them present only once. Germline V lookup: CDR1 KGHDR, CDR2 SFDVKD. V dropped 2 bases and J dropped 4 bases, with 18 bases sitting between them. This CDR3 has 17 residues. The rearrangement links TRBV24-1 to TRBJ2-3; D may be TRBD2 (5 bases). This receptor was identified in a man between 65 and 80 years old in good health. Sequenced material: blood. The CDR3 DNA reads TGTGCCACCAGTGATTCTCCGGGGAGTGTTGGGGCAGATACGCAGTATTTT. It encodes CATSDSPGSVGADTQYF.